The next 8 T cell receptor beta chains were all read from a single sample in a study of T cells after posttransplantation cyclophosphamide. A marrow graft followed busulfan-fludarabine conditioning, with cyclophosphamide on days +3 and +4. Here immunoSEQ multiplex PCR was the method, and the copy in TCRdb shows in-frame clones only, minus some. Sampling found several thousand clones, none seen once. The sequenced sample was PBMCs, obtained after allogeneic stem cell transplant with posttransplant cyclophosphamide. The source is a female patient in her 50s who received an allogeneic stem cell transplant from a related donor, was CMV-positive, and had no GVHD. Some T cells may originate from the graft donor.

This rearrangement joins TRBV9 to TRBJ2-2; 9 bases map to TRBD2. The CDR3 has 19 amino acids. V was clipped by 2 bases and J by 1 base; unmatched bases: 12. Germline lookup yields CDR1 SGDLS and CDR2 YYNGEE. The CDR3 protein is CASSVRGTSMEGNTGELFF. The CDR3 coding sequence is TGTGCCAGCAGCGTTCGAGGGACTAGCATGGAGGGGAACACCGGGGAGCTGTTTTTT.

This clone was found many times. The CDR3 protein is CASSSGADRVGQFF. As DNA, the CDR3 is TGTGCCAGCAGCTCCGGGGCTGACAGGGTGGGGCAGTTCTTC. This rearrangement joins TRBV7-8 to TRBJ2-1; 7 bases match TRBD1. The CDR3 contains 14 residues. Per the germline V gene, CDR1 is SGHVS and CDR2 is FQNEAQ. Trimming removed 4 bases from V and 12 bases from J; junction bases left unmatched: 12.

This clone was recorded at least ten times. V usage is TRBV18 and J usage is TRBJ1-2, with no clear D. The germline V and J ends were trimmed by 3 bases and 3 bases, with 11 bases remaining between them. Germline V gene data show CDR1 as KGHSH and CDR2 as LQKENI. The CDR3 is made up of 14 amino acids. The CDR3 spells CASSPTDKYYGYTF. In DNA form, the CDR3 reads TGTGCCAGCTCACCCACTGACAAGTACTATGGCTACACCTTC. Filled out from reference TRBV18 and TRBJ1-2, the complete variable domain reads NAGVMQNPRHLVRRRGQEARLRCSPMKGHSHVYWYRQLPEEGLKFMVYLQKENIIDESGMPKERFSAEFPKEGPSILRIQQVVRGDSAAYFCASSPTDKYYGYTFGSGTRLTVV.

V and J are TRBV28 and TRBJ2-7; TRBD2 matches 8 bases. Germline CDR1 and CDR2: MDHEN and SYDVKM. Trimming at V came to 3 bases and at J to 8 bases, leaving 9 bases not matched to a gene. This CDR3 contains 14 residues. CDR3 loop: CASSFGAGAYQQYF. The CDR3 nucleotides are TGTGCCAGCAGTTTTGGAGCGGGAGCGTACCAGCAGTACTTC.

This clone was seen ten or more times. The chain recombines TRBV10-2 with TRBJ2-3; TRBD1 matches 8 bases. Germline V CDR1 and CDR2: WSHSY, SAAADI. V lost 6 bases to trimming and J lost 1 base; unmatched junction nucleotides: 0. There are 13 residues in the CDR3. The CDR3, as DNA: TGCGCCAGCAGGGACAGGGGCACAGATACGCAGTATTTT. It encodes CASRDRGTDTQYF.

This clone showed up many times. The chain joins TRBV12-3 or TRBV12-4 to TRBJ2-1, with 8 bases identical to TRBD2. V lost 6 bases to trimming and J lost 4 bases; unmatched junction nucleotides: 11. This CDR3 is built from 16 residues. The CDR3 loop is CASRTELRGGYNEQFF. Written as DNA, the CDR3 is TGTGCCAGCAGGACCGAGTTACGGGGGGGGTACAATGAGCAGTTCTTC.

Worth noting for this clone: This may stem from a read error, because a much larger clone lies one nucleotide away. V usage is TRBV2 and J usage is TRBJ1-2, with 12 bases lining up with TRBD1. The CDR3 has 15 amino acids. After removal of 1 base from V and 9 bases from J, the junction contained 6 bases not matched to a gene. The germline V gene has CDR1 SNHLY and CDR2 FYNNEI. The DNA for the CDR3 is TGTGCCAGCAGTGAAGGGGACAGGGGGCTTAAGCGCTACACCTTC. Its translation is CASSEGDRGLKRYTF. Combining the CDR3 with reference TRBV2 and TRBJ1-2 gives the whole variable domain EPEVTQTPSHQVTQMGQEVILRCVPISNHLYFYWYRQILGQKVEFLVSFYNNEISEKSEIFDDQFSVERPDGSNFTLKIRSTKLEDSAMYFCASSEGDRGLKRYTFGSGTRLTVV.

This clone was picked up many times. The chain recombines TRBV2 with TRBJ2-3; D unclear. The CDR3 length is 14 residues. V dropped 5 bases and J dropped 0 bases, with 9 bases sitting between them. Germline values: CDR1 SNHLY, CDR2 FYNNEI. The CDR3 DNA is TGTGCCAGCAGTCCCGTGACTAGCACAGATACGCAGTATTTT. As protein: CASSPVTSTDTQYF.